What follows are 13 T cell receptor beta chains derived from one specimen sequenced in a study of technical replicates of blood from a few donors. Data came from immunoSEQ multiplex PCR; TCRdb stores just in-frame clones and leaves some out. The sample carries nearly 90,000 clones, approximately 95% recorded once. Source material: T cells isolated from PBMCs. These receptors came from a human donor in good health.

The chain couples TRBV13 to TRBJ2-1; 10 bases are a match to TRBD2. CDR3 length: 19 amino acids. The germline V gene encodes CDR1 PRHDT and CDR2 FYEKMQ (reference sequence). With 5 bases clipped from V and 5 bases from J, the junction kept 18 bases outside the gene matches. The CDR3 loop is CASSPQGLAGVLIDNEQFF. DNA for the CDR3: TGTGCCAGCAGCCCTCAGGGGCTAGCGGGAGTTTTGATTGACAATGAGCAGTTCTTC. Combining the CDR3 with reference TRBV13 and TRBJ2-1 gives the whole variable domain AAGVIQSPRHLIKEKRETATLKCYPIPRHDTVYWYQQGPGQDPQFLISFYEKMQSDKGSIPDRFSAQQFSDYHSELNMSSLELGDSALYFCASSPQGLAGVLIDNEQFFGPGTRLTVL.

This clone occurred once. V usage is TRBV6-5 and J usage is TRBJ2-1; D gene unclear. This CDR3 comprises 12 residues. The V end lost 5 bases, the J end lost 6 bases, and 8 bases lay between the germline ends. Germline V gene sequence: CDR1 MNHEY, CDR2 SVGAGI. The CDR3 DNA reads TGTGCCAGCAGTCCGCGCCCCAATGAGCAGTTCTTC. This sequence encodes CASSPRPNEQFF.

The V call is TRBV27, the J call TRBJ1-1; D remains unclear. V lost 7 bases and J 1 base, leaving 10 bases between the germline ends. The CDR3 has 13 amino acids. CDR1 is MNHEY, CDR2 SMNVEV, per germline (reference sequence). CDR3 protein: CASTVGRNTEAFF. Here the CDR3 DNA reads TGTGCCAGCACCGTTGGGAGGAACACTGAAGCTTTCTTT.

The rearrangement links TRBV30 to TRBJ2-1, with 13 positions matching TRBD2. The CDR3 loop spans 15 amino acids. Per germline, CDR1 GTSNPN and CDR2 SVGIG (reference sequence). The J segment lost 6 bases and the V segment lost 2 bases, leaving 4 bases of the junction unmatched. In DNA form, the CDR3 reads TGTGCCTGGAGTCGGGGACTAGCGGGATCCAATGAGCAGTTCTTC. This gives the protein CAWSRGLAGSNEQFF. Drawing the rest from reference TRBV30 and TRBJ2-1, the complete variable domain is SQTIHQWPATLVQPVGSPLSLECTVEGTSNPNLYWYRQAAGRGLQLLFYSVGIGQISSEVPQNLSASRPQDRQFILSSKKLLLSDSGFYLCAWSRGLAGSNEQFFGPGTRLTVL.

CDR3 sequence: CASSQERGLMETQYF. DNA for the CDR3: TGTGCCAGCAGCCAAGAAAGGGGGCTGATGGAGACCCAGTACTTC. The V and J genes are TRBV14 and TRBJ2-5; 7 nucleotides line up with TRBD1. Germline V gene data show CDR1 as SGHDN and CDR2 as FVKESK. V shed 0 bases and J 5 bases; nucleotides not matched to a gene: 6. This CDR3 contains 15 residues.

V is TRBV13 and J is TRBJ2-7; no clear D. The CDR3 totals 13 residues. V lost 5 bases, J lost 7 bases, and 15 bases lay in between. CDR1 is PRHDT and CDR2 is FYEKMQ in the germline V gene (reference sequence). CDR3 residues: CASSGGRLWEQYF. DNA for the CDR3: TGTGCCAGCAGCGGTGGCAGGCTATGGGAGCAGTACTTC.

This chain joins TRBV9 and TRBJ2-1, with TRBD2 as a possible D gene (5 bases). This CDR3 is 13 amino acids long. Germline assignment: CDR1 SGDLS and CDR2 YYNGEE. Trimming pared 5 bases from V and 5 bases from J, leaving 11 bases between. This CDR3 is CASSPGINNEQFF. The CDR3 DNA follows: TGTGCCAGCAGTCCGGGAATAAACAATGAGCAGTTCTTC. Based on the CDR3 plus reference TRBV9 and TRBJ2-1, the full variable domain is DSGVTQTPKHLITATGQRVTLRCSPRSGDLSVYWYQQSLDQGLQFLIQYYNGEERAKGNILERFSAQQFPDLHSELNLSSLELGDSALYFCASSPGINNEQFFGPGTRLTVL.

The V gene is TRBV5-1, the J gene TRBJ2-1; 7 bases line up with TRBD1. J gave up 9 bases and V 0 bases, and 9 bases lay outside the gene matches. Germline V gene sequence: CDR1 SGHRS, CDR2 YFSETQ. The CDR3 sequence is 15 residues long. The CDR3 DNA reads TGCGCCAGCAGCTTGGGGGACAGTCTTCCAGGTGAGCAGTTCTTC. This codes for CASSLGDSLPGEQFF.

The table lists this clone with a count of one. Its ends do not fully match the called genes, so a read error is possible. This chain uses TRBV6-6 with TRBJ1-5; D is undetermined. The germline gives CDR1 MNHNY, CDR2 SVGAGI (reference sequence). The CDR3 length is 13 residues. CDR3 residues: CASSYSSGQPQHF. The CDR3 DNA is TGTGCCAGCAGCTACTCCTCGGGTCAGCCCCAGCATTTT.

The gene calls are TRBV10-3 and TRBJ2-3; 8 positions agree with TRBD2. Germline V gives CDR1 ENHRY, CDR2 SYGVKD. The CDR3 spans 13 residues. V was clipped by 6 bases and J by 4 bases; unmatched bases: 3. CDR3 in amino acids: CAISGRDPDTQYF. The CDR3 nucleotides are TGTGCCATCAGCGGGAGGGACCCAGATACGCAGTATTTT.

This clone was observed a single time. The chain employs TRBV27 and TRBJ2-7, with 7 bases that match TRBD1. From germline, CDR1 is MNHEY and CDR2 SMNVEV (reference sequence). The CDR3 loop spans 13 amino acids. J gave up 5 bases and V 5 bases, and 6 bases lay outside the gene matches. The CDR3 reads CASSTPQGDEQYF. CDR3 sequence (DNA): TGTGCCAGCAGTACACCGCAGGGGGACGAGCAGTACTTC.

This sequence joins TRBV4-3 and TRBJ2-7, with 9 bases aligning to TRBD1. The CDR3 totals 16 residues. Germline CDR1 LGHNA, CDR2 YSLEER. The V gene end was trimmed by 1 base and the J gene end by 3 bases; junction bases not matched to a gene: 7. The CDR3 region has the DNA TGCGCCAGCAGCCAAGGCCGGGACAGGGCGGTCTACGAGCAGTACTTC. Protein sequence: CASSQGRDRAVYEQYF.

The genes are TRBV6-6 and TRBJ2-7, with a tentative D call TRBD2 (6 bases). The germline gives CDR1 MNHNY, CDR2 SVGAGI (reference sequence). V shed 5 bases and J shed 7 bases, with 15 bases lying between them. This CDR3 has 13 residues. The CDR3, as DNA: TGTGCCAGCAGTCGGGGGACCACCTGGGAGCAGTACTTC. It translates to CASSRGTTWEQYF.